Following are 2 T cell receptor beta chains from one sample sequenced in a study of T-cell reconstitution after alpha-beta-depleted transplantation in children. Preparation of the TCRbeta library involved a method that used unique molecular identifiers. In TCRdb, the PCR reads were re-called with MiXCR into one record per CDR3 protein. Seen here are more than 45,000 distinct CDR3 sequences, 40% to 60% observed once, and the top ten hold 35% to 40%. The specimen was peripheral blood, collected before TCRalphabeta/CD19-depleted stem cell transplant. Source of these receptors: a boy in the first two years of life with SCID, due to receive a stem cell transplant.

The J gene is TRBJ2-5, the V gene TRBV19, with 7 positions matching TRBD1. V trimming: 5 bases; J trimming: 5 bases; junction bases outside the gene matches: 11. The CDR3 totals 15 residues. The germline V gene encodes CDR1 LNHDA and CDR2 SQIVND (reference sequence). CDR3 sequence: CASSPDRASGETQYF. DNA for the CDR3: TGTGCCAGTAGTCCCGACAGGGCGAGTGGGGAGACCCAGTACTTC.

J is TRBJ1-3 and V is TRBV6-5; TRBD1 agrees at 7 bases. After removal of 2 bases from V and 3 bases from J, the junction contained 4 bases not matched to a gene. The CDR3 loop spans 15 amino acids. Germline CDR1 MNHEY, CDR2 SVGAGI. The CDR3 region is CASSYGDRVGNTIYF. CDR3 bases: TGTGCCAGCAGTTACGGAGACAGGGTTGGAAACACCATATATTTT.